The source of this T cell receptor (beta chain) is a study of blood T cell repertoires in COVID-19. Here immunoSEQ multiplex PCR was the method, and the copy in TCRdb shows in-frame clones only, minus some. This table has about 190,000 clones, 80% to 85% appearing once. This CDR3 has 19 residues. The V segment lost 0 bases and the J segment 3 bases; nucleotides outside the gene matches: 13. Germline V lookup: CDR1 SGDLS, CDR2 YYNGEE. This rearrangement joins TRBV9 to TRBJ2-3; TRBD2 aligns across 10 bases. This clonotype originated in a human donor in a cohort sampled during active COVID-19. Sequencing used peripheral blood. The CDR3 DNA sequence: TGTGCCAGCAGCGTAGGGCTGTGGGCTAGCGGGGGCGGGACAGATACGCAGTATTTT. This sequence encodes CASSVGLWASGGGTDTQYF.